This section outlines one TCR beta chain sequence together with its context. Its matching antigen is unknown. CDR3 length equals 13 residues. V lost 6 bases, J lost 2 bases, and 3 bases stayed unmatched. CDR1 and CDR2 (germline): SNHLY, FYNNEI. The data were produced by immunoSEQ multiplex PCR, yet TCRdb's version contains in-frame clones alone and is incomplete. The repertoire consists of about 84,000 clones, with 70% to 90% occurring once and the leading ten covering about 9.4%. The record originates from a study of T cell responses to AZD1222 COVID-19 vaccine. Study-wide findings and caveats: Spike-specific TCR breadth and depth were elevated following two AZD1222 doses. Clonal diversity may have been underestimated in mostly white British donors. Regions left unmutated in variants are reportedly the target of nearly half of spike-specific TCRs.

This chain joins TRBV2 and TRBJ2-5; 7 bases are shared with TRBD2. Sample: peripheral blood, taken 28 days after the second AZD1222 dose. The TCR was taken from an adult who received the AZD1222 COVID-19 vaccine. The CDR3: CASRGGLQETQYF. DNA of the CDR3: TGTGCCAGCAGGGGGGGACTACAAGAGACCCAGTACTTC.